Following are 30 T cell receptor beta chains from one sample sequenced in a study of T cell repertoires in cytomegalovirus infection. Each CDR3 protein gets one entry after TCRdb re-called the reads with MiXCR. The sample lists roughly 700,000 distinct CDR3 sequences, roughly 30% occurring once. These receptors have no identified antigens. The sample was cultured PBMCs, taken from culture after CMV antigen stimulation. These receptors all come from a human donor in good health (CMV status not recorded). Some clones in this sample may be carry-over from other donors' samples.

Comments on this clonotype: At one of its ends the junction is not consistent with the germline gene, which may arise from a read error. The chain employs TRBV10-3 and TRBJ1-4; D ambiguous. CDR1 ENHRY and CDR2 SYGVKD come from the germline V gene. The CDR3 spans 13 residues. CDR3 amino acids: CAIREPTNEKLFF. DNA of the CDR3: TGTGCCATCCGTGAACCAACTAATGAAAAACTGTTTTTT.

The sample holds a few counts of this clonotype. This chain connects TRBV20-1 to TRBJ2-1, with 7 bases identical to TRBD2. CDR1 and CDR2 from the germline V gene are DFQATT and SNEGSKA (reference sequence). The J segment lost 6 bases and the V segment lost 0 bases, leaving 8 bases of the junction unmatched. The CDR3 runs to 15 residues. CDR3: CSARDLAGEGNEQFF. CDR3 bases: TGCAGTGCTAGAGATCTGGCGGGAGAGGGCAATGAGCAGTTCTTC.

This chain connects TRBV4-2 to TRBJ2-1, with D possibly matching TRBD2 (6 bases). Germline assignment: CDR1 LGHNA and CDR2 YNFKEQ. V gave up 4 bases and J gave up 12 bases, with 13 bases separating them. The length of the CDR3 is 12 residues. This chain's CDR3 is CASSLPRRGQFF. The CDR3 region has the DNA TGTGCCAGCAGCCTTCCCCGGCGGGGGCAGTTCTTC.

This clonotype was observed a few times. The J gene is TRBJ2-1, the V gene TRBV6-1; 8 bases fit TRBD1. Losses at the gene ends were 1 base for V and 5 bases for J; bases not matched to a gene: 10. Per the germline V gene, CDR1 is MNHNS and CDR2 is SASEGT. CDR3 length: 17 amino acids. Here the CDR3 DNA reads TGTGCCAGCAGTGAAGATCCATGGGACAGGAGTAACAATGAGCAGTTCTTC. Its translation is CASSEDPWDRSNNEQFF.

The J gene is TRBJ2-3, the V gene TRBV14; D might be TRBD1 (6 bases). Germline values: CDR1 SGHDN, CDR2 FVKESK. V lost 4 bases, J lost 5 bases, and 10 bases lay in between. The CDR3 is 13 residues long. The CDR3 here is CASSPTGLDTQYF. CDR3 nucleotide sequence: TGTGCCAGCAGCCCGACAGGCCTAGATACGCAGTATTTT. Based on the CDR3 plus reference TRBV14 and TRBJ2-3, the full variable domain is EAGVTQFPSHSVIEKGQTVTLRCDPISGHDNLYWYRRVMGKEIKFLLHFVKESKQDESGMPNNRFLAERTGGTYSTLKVQPAELEDSGVYFCASSPTGLDTQYFGPGTRLTVL.

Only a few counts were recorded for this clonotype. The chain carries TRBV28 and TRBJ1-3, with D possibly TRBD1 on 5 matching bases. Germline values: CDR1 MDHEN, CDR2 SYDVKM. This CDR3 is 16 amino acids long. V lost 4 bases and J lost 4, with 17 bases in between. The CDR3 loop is CASSSPGAEGGNTIYF. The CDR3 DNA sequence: TGTGCCAGCAGTTCACCGGGAGCAGAGGGGGGAAACACCATATATTTT.

Written as DNA, the CDR3 is TGCGCCAGCAGCCAAGATAGCCAGGCCGAAATTGATTCACCCCTCCACTTT. Its translation: CASSQDSQAEIDSPLHF. The rearrangement uses TRBV4-1 and TRBJ1-6, with D uncertain. The germline V gene encodes CDR1 MGHRA and CDR2 YSYEKL. The CDR3 spans 17 residues. The V end lost 0 bases, the J end lost 8 bases, and 17 bases lay between the germline ends.

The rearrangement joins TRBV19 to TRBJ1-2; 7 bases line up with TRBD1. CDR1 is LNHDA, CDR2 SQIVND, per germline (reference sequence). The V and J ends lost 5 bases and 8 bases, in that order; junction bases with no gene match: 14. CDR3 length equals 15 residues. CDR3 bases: TGTGCCAGTAGTCCCAAGGCGGGGGACAGAAGAGGCTACACCTTC. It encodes CASSPKAGDRRGYTF.

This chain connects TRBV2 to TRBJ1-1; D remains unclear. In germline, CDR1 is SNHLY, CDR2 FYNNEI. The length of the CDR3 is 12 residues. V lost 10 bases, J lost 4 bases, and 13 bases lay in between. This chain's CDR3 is CATASGSTEAFF. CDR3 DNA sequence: TGTGCCACCGCCTCGGGGTCCACTGAAGCTTTCTTT.

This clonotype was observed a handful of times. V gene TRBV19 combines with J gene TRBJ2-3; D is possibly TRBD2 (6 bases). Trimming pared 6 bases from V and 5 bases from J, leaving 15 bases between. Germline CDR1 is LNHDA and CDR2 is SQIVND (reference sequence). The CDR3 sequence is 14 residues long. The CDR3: CASRSLRGEDTQYF. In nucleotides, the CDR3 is TGTGCCAGTAGATCTCTGCGGGGTGAAGATACGCAGTATTTT.

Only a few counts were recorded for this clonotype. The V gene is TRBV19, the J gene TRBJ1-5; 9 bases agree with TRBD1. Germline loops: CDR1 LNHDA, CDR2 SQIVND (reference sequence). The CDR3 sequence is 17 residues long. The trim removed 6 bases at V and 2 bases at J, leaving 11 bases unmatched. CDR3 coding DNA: TGTGCCAGTAGGGACAGGGGTCATAGGGGTGGCAATCAGCCCCAGCATTTT. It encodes CASRDRGHRGGNQPQHF.

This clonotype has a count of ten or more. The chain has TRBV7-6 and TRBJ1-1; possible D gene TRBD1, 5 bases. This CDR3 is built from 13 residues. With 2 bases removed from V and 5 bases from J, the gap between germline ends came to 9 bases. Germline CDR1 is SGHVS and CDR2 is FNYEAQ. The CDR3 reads CASSLFGATEAFF. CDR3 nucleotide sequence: TGTGCCAGCAGCTTATTCGGGGCTACTGAAGCTTTCTTT.

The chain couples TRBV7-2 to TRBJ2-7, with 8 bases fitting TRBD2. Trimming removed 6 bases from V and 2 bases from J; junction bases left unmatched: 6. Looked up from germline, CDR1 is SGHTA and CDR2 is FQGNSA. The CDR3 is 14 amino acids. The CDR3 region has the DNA TGTGCCAGCAGGTCGGCGGGGGGCGCCTACGAGCAGTACTTC. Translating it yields CASRSAGGAYEQYF.

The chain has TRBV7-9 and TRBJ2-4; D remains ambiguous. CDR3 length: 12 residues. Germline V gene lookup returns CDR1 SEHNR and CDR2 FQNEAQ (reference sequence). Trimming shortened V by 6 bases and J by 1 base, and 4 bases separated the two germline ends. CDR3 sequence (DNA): TGTGCCAGCAGTGGGGCCAAAAACATTCAGTACTTC. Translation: CASSGAKNIQYF.

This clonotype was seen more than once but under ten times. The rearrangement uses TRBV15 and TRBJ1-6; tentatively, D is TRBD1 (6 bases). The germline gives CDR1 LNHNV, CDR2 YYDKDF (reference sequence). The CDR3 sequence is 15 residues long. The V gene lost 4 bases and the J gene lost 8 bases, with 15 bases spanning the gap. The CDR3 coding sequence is TGTGCCACCAGCAAAGACAGGCCGGGGGATTCACCCCTCCACTTT. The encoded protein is CATSKDRPGDSPLHF.

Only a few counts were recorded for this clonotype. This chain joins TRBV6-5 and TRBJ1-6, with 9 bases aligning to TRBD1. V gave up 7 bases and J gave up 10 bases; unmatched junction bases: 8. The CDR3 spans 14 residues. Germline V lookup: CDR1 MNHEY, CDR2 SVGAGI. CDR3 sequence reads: CASTQTGGESPLHF. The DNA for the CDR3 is TGTGCCAGCACCCAAACAGGGGGCGAATCACCCCTCCACTTT.

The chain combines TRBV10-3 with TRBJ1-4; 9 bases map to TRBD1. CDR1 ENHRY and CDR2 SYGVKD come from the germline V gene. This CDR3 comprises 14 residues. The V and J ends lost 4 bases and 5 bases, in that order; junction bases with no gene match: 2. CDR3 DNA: TGTGCCATCAGTGCCGGGACAGGGAATGAAAAACTGTTTTTT. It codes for CAISAGTGNEKLFF.

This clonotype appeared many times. CDR3 bases: TGTGCCAGCAGCTTAGACACGGGTTATTCACCCCTCCACTTT. This encodes CASSLDTGYSPLHF. J is TRBJ1-6 and V is TRBV7-8; no clear D gene. The CDR3 has 14 residues. The germline V gene encodes CDR1 SGHVS and CDR2 FQNEAQ. V was shortened by 1 base and J by 8 bases, with 9 bases between the two germline ends.

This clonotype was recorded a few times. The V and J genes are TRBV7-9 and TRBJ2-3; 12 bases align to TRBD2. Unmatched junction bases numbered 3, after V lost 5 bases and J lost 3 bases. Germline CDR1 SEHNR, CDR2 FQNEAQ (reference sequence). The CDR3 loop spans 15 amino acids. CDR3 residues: CASSHTSGRTDTQYF. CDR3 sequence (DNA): TGTGCCAGCAGCCATACTAGCGGGAGGACAGATACGCAGTATTTT.

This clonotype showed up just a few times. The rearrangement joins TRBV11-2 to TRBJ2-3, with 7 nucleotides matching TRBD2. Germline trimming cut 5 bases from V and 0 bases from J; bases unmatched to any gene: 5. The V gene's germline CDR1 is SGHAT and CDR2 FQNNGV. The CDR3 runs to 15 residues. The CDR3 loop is CASSRRGSSTDTQYF. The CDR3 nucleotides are TGTGCCAGCAGCCGTCGCGGGAGCAGCACAGATACGCAGTATTTT. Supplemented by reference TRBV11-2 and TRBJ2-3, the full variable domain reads EAGVAQSPRYKIIEKRQSVAFWCNPISGHATLYWYQQILGQGPKLLIQFQNNGVVDDSQLPKDRFSAERLKGVDSTLKIQPAKLEDSAVYLCASSRRGSSTDTQYFGPGTRLTVL.

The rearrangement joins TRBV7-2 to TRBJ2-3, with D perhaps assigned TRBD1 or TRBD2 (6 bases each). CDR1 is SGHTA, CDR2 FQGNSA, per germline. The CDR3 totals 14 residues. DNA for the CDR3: TGTGCTAGTCAACGGGGGACAAGAACAGATACGCAGTATTTT. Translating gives CASQRGTRTDTQYF.

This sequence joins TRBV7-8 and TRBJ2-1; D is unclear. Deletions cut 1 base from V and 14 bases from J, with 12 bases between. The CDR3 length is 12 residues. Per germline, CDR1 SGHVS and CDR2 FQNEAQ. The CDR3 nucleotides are TGTGCCAGCAGCTTAGGGGGTAGATCAAAGTTCTTC. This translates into CASSLGGRSKFF. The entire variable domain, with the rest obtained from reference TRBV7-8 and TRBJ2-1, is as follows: GAGVSQSPRYKVAKRGQDVALRCDPISGHVSLFWYQQALGQGPEFLTYFQNEAQLDKSGLPSDRFFAERPEGSVSTLKIQRTQQEDSAVYLCASSLGGRSKFFGPGTRLTVL.

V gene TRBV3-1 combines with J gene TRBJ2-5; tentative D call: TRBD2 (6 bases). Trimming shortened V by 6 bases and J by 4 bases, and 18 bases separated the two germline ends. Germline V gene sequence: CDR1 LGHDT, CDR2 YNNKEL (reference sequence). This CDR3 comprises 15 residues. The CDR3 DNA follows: TGTGCCAGCAGGCTCCCTGGGCCGGAGGGAGAGACCCAGTACTTC. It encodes CASRLPGPEGETQYF.

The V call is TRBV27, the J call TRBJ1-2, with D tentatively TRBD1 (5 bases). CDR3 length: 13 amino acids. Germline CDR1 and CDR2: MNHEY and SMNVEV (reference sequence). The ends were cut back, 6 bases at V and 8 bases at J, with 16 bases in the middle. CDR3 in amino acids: CASSFGRGVGYTF. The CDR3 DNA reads TGTGCCAGCAGCTTCGGACGGGGGGTGGGCTACACCTTC.

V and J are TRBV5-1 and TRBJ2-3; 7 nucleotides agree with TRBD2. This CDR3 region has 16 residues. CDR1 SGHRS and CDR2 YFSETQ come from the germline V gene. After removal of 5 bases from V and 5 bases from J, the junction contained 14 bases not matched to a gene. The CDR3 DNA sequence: TGCGCCAGCAGAAGCAATGGACCAGCGGGAATAGATACGCAGTATTTT. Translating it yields CASRSNGPAGIDTQYF.

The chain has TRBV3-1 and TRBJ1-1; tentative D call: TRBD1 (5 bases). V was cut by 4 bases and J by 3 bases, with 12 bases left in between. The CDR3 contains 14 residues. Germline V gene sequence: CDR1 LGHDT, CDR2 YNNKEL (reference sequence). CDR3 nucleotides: TGTGCCAGCAGCCCCAAGGAGGGGTACACTGAAGCTTTCTTT. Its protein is CASSPKEGYTEAFF.

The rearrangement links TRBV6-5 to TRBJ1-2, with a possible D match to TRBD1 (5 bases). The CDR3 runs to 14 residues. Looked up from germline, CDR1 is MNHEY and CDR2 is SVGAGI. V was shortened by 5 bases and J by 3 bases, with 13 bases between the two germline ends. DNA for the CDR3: TGTGCCAGCAGTGAAGGGGAATTGGACTATGGCTACACCTTC. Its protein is CASSEGELDYGYTF.

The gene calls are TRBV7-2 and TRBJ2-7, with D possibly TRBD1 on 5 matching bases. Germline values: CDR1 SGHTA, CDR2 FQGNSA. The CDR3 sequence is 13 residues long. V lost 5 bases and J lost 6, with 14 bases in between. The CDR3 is CASSPGQVLEQYF. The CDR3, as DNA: TGTGCCAGCAGCCCAGGGCAGGTTCTCGAGCAGTACTTC.

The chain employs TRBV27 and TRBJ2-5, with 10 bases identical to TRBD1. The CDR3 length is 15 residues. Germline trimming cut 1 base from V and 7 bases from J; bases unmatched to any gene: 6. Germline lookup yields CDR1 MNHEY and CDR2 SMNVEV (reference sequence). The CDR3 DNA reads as TGTGCCAGCAGTTTATTTGACAGGGGGCGCGGGACCCAGTACTTC. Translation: CASSLFDRGRGTQYF.

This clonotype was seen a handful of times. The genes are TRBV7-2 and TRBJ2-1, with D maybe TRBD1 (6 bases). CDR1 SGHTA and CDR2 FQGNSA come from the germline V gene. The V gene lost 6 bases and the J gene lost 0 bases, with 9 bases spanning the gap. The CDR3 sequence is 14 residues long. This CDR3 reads CASSIRGSYNEQFF. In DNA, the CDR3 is TGTGCCAGCAGTATCAGGGGCTCCTACAATGAGCAGTTCTTC.